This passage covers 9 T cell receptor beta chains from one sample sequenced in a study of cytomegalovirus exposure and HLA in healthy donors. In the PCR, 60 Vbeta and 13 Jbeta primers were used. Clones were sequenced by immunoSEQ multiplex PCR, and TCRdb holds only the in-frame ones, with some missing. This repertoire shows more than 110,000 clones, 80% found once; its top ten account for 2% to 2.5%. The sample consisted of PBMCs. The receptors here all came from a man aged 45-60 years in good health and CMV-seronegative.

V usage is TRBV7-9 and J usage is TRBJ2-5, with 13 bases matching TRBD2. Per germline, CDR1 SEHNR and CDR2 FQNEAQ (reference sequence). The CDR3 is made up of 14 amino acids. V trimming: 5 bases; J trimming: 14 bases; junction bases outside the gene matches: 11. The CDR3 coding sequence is TGTGCCAGCAGCGGGCCGGGACTAGCGGGGCGCGGCTACTTC. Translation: CASSGPGLAGRGYF.

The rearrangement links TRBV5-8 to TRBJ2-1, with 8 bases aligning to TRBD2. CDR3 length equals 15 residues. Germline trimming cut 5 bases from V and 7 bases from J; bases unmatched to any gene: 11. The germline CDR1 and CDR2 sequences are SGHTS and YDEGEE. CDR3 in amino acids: CASRKGVAGINEQFF. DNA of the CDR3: TGTGCCAGCAGGAAAGGAGTAGCGGGAATAAATGAGCAGTTCTTC.

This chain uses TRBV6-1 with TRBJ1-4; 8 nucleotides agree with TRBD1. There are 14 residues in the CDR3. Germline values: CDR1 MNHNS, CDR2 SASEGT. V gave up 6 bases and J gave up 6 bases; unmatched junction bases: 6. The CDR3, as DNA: TGTGCCAGCAGCGAAAGACAGGGGTATGAAAAACTGTTTTTT. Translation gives CASSERQGYEKLFF.

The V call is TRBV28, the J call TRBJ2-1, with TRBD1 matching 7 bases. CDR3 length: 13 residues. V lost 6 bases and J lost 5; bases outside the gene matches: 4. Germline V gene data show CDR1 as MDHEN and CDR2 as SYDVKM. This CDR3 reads CASRPDRNNEQFF. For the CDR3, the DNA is TGTGCCAGCAGGCCGGACAGGAACAATGAGCAGTTCTTC. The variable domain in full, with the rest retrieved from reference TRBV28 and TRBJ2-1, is DVKVTQSSRYLVKRTGEKVFLECVQDMDHENMFWYRQDPGLGLRLIYFSYDVKMKEKGDIPEGYSVSREKKERFSLILESASTNQTSMYLCASRPDRNNEQFFGPGTRLTVL.

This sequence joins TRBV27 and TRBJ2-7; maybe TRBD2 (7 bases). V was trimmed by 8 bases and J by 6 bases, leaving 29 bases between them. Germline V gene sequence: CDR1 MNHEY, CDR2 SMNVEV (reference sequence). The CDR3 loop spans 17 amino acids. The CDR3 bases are TGTGCCAGCTCGGTTGGGGGGGGGACACATATATTCGCCGAGCAGTACTTC. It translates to CASSVGGGTHIFAEQYF.

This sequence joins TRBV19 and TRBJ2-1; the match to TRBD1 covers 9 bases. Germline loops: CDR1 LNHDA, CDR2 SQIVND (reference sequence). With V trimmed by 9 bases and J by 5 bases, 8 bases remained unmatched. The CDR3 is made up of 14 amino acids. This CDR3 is CASMRDRVNNEQFF. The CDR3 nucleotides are TGTGCCAGCATGAGGGACAGGGTAAACAATGAGCAGTTCTTC.

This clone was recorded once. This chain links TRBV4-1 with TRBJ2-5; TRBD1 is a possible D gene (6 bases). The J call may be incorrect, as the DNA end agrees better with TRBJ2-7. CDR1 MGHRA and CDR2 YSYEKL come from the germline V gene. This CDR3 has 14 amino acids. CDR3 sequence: CASSQPDSYYEQYF. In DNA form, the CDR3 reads TGCGCCAGCAGCCAGCCGGACAGCTACTACGAGCAGTACTTC.

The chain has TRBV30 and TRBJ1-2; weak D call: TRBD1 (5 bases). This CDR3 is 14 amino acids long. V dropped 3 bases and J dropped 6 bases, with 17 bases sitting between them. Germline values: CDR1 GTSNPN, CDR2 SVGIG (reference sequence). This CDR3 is CAWRRSGLRDGYTF. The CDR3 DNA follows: TGTGCCTGGAGGAGATCAGGGTTAAGGGATGGCTACACCTTC. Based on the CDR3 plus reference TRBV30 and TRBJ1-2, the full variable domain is SQTIHQWPATLVQPVGSPLSLECTVEGTSNPNLYWYRQAAGRGLQLLFYSVGIGQISSEVPQNLSASRPQDRQFILSSKKLLLSDSGFYLCAWRRSGLRDGYTFGSGTRLTVV.

The CDR3 spells CASSRQGRDEQYF. In DNA, the CDR3 is TGTGCCAGCAGCCGACAGGGTCGGGACGAGCAGTACTTC. The V and J genes are TRBV9 and TRBJ2-7; 7 bases map to TRBD1. In germline, CDR1 is SGDLS, CDR2 YYNGEE. The CDR3 totals 13 residues. V was pared by 4 bases and J by 5 bases, with 6 bases of the junction left unmatched.